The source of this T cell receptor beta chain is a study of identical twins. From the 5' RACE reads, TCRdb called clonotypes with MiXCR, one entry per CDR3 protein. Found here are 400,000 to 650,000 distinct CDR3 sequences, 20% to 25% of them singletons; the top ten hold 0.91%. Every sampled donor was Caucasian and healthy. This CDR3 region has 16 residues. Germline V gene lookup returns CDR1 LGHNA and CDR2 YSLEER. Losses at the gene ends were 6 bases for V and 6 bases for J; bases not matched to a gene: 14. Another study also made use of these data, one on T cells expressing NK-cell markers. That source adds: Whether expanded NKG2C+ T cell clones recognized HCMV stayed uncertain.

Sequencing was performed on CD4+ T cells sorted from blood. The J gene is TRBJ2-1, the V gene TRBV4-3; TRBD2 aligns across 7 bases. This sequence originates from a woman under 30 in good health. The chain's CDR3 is CASSRASGQLSNEQFF. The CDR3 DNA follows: TGCGCCAGCAGTCGGGCTAGCGGACAATTGAGCAATGAGCAGTTCTTC.